This record covers a single T cell receptor (beta chain). Its antigen remains unidentified. The PCR contained 60 Vbeta and 13 Jbeta primers. Using immunoSEQ multiplex PCR, the repertoire was profiled, and TCRdb retains in-frame clones only, with some absent. Of 150,000 to 200,000 clones detected, around 77% appear once; the ten largest clones hold 2% to 2.5%. The data stem from a study of cytomegalovirus exposure and HLA in healthy donors. Trimming at V came to 5 bases and at J to 0 bases, leaving 14 bases not matched to a gene. Per germline, CDR1 ENHRY and CDR2 SYGVKD. The CDR3 runs to 18 residues. Study findings and constraints: Cytomegalovirus association was assigned to 170 or so TCR beta chains. Most sequenced TCRs were rare (though some public TCRs occurred in many donors).

Sequencing was done on a sample of PBMCs. This chain joins TRBV10-3 and TRBJ2-3; 7 positions agree with TRBD2. The origin of this receptor is a woman in her twenties or thirties in good health and CMV-seropositive. CDR3 nucleotide sequence: TGTGCCATCAGTACCCCCCCCCTAGCGGAGGCTAGCACAGATACGCAGTATTTT. Its translation is CAISTPPLAEASTDTQYF.